The clone carrying this T cell receptor (beta chain) was seen at least ten times. Its cognate antigen is unknown. The sample originates from a study of early T cells in non-severe SARS-CoV-2 infection. For the study at large: Sequencing of bulk RNA from unsorted whole blood was done, without chain pairing. Notes on the study in general: Clonotype matching in VDJdb favored anti-spike CD8 responses and did not capture private and CD4 specificities.

V lost 4 bases to trimming and J lost 2 bases; unmatched junction nucleotides: 8. The CDR3 is made up of 17 amino acids. Germline V gene data show CDR1 as LNHNV and CDR2 as YYDKDF (reference sequence). Individual cDNA molecules each received unique molecular identifiers attached to them. TCRdb used MiXCR to reprocess the 5' RACE reads, holding one entry per CDR3 protein. The table has approximately 20,000 distinct CDR3 sequences, roughly 4% seen once. The sequence derives from an adult who was a healthcare worker with PCR-confirmed SARS-CoV-2 infection or an uninfected control (not recorded which). Sequenced input: whole blood. V and J are TRBV15 and TRBJ2-1; 10 bases line up with TRBD1. DNA for the CDR3: TGTGCCACCAGCAAACCGCCCGGGACAGGGGCCTACAATGAGCAGTTCTTC. Residues: CATSKPPGTGAYNEQFF.